Presented here are 8 T cell receptor beta chains from one specimen sequenced in a study of T cell changes during pregnancy in multiple sclerosis. Produced via immunoSEQ multiplex PCR; TCRdb's table is partial and in-frame only. The sample has tens of thousands of clones, roughly 93% seen once; the top ten hold around 0.75%. Sample: peripheral blood, taken in the second trimester of pregnancy. The receptors originated from a female donor in good health, enrolled as a control in a pregnancy study.

V gene TRBV7-9 combines with J gene TRBJ2-2; 8 bases align to TRBD1. Germline CDR1 SEHNR, CDR2 FQNEAQ (reference sequence). This CDR3 has 18 amino acids. V shed 4 bases, J shed 0 bases, and the junction held 10 bases outside the gene matches. The DNA for the CDR3 is TGTGCCAGCAGCTCGACAGGGGAGTTCTGGTCGAACACCGGGGAGCTGTTTTTT. Its translation: CASSSTGEFWSNTGELFF.

The V call is TRBV7-9, the J call TRBJ2-3, with a tentative D call TRBD2 (6 bases). The length of the CDR3 is 14 residues. CDR1 and CDR2 from the germline V gene are SEHNR and FQNEAQ (reference sequence). Trimming left V 3 bases short and J 5 bases short, with 12 bases between. CDR3: CASSFTGGVDTQYF. CDR3 bases: TGTGCCAGCAGCTTCACCGGGGGTGTAGATACGCAGTATTTT.

CDR3 coding DNA: TGTGCCAGCAGCTTCTCTACTAGTGGAGAGACCCAGTACTTC. This gives the protein CASSFSTSGETQYF. V gene TRBV7-2 combines with J gene TRBJ2-5, with D maybe TRBD2 (5 bases). Germline V gives CDR1 SGHTA, CDR2 FQGNSA. CDR3 length: 14 residues. Trimming left V 3 bases short and J 4 bases short, with 12 bases between.

This chain uses TRBV18 with TRBJ1-1; perhaps TRBD1 as D (6 bases). CDR3 length: 13 residues. Germline CDR1 is KGHSH and CDR2 is LQKENI. The V end was cut by 10 bases, the J end by 1 base, with 13 bases between. In nucleotides, the CDR3 is TGTGCCACAATGGAACAGGGGAACACTGAAGCTTTCTTT. It is translated as CATMEQGNTEAFF.

DNA of the CDR3: TGCAGCGTGGAAAAACGAGATTCCACAGATACGCAGTATTTT. The encoded protein is CSVEKRDSTDTQYF. The genes are TRBV29-1 and TRBJ2-3; D is uncertain. CDR3 size: 14 residues. Germline-derived CDR1 and CDR2 are SQVTM and ANQGSEA. Trimming pared 6 bases from V and 2 bases from J, leaving 15 bases between.

The table lists this clone with a count of one. The V call is TRBV11-1, the J call TRBJ1-1; the D is unclear. The germline gives CDR1 SGHAT, CDR2 FQDESV (reference sequence). V was trimmed by 3 bases and J by 2 bases, leaving 7 bases between them. This CDR3 spans 13 amino acids. CDR3 DNA: TGTGCCAGCAGCTTCCTAAGAAACACTGAAGCTTTCTTT. It is translated as CASSFLRNTEAFF.

The CDR3 region has the DNA TGTGCCAGCAGCTTAGGAGCGGGGGCAAACAATGAGCAGTTCTTC. Amino acids: CASSLGAGANNEQFF. The V gene is TRBV7-6, the J gene TRBJ2-1; TRBD2 aligns across 8 bases. The V and J ends lost 1 base and 5 bases, in that order; junction bases with no gene match: 4. Germline loops: CDR1 SGHVS, CDR2 FNYEAQ. The CDR3 totals 15 residues.

The chain combines TRBV7-8 with TRBJ2-7, with 9 bases lining up with TRBD1. With V trimmed by 4 bases and J by 5 bases, 15 bases remained unmatched. The CDR3 runs to 17 residues. From germline, CDR1 is SGHVS and CDR2 FQNEAQ. The CDR3 DNA reads TGTGCCAGCAGCTCCCCCTTCGGGACAGGGAAGGTCGACGAGCAGTACTTC. Translating it yields CASSSPFGTGKVDEQYF.